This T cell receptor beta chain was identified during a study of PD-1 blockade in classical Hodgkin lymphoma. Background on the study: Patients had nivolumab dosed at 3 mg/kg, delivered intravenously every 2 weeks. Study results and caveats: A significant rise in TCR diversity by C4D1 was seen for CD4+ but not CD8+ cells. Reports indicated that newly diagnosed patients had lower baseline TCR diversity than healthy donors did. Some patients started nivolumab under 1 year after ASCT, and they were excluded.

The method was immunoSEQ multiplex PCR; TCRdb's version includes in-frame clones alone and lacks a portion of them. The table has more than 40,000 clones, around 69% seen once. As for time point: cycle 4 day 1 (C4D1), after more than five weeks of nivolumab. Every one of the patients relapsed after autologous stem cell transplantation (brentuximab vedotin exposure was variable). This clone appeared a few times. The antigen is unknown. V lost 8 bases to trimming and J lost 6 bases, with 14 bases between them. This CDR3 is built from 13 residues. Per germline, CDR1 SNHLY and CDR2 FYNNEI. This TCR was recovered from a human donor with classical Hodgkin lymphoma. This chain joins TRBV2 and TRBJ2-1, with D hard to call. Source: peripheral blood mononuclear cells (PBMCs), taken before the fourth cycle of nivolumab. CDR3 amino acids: CASERNGFNEQFF. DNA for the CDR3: TGTGCCAGCGAGAGAAACGGGTTCAATGAGCAGTTCTTC.